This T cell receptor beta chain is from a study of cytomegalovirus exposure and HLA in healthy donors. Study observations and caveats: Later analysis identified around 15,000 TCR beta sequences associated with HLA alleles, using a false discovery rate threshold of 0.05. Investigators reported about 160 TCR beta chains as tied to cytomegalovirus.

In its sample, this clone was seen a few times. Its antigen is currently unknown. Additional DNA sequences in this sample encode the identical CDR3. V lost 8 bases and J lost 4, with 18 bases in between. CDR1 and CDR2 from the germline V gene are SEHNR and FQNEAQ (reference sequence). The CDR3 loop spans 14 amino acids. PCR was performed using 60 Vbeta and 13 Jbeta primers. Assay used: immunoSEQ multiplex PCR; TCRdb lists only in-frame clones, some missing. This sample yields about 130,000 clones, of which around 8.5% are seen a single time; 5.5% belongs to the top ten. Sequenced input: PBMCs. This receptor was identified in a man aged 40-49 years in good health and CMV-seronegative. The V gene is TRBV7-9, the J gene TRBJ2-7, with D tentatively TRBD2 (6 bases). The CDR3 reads CASFTPGTPYEQYF. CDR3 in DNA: TGTGCCAGCTTCACGCCCGGGACTCCATACGAGCAGTACTTC.